The 32 T cell receptor beta chains reported below all come from one sample, sequenced in a study of glioma-infiltrating T cells after dendritic cell vaccination. Produced via immunoSEQ multiplex PCR; TCRdb's table is partial and in-frame only. The sample shows roughly 38,000 clones, around four fifths of them seen only once. The sample consisted of blood, taken before dendritic cell vaccination. The receptors stem from a human donor with glioblastoma.

In this sample, this clone turned up once. The chain links TRBV10-3 to TRBJ2-7; the match to TRBD1 covers 9 bases. Trimming removed 7 bases from V and 7 bases from J; junction bases left unmatched: 11. Germline CDR1 and CDR2: ENHRY and SYGVKD. This CDR3 has 14 residues. CDR3 coding DNA: TGTGCCATCAAACTACAGGGGGCGCAAGGGGAGCAGTACTTC. The encoded protein is CAIKLQGAQGEQYF.

This chain uses TRBV5-4 with TRBJ1-1; TRBD1 aligns across 9 bases. The V and J ends lost 4 bases and 7 bases, in that order; junction bases with no gene match: 20. Germline loops: CDR1 SGHNT, CDR2 YYREEE (reference sequence). The CDR3 spans 18 residues. CDR3 loop: CASSPALGTGTSWGEAFF. The CDR3 DNA is TGTGCCAGCAGCCCGGCCCTAGGGACAGGGACCTCTTGGGGTGAAGCTTTCTTT.

V usage is TRBV5-1 and J usage is TRBJ2-5; 7 bases are a match to TRBD1. The CDR3 loop spans 17 amino acids. Looked up from germline, CDR1 is SGHRS and CDR2 is YFSETQ. V lost 7 bases, J lost 2 bases, and 17 bases stayed unmatched. Here the CDR3 DNA reads TGCGCCAGCCGAGAGGGTGGCAGGGGGTCGCCTCAAGAGACCCAGTACTTC. Amino acid sequence: CASREGGRGSPQETQYF.

Here the CDR3 DNA reads TGCGCCAGCAGCCAAGGTGTCGGGGATGGCTACACCTTC. Translating gives CASSQGVGDGYTF. The V call is TRBV4-3, the J call TRBJ1-2; D uncertain. Between the trimmed V and J ends, which lost 1 base and 6 bases, there was a span of 9 bases. Germline CDR1 is LGHNA and CDR2 is YSLEER. This CDR3 is 13 amino acids long.

This sequence joins TRBV7-9 and TRBJ1-2; no firm D call. V shed 1 base and J shed 5 bases, with 20 bases lying between them. Germline loops: CDR1 SEHNR, CDR2 FQNEAQ (reference sequence). The CDR3 length is 17 residues. The CDR3 DNA is TGTGCCAGCAGCTTAGGGTCCAGCCGGAGACGGTCATATGGCTACACCTTC. This sequence encodes CASSLGSSRRRSYGYTF.

J is TRBJ2-7 and V is TRBV7-2; tentative D call: TRBD1 (6 bases). From germline, CDR1 is SGHTA and CDR2 FQGNSA. The CDR3 is made up of 15 amino acids. V was clipped by 5 bases and J by 0 bases, with 14 bases between them. CDR3 loop: CASSRGQSSSYEQYF. The CDR3 region has the DNA TGTGCCAGCAGCCGAGGACAGAGTTCCTCCTACGAGCAGTACTTC.

This sequence joins TRBV6-6 and TRBJ2-5; TRBD1 matches 8 bases. This CDR3 contains 15 residues. Looked up from germline, CDR1 is MNHNY and CDR2 is SVGAGI (reference sequence). The V segment lost 4 bases and the J segment 2 bases; nucleotides outside the gene matches: 6. CDR3 in DNA: TGTGCCAGCAGTTCTCACCGGACAGGGCAAGAGACCCAGTACTTC. Translation: CASSSHRTGQETQYF.

The chain combines TRBV5-4 with TRBJ1-2; TRBD1 matches 7 bases. Unmatched junction bases numbered 6, after V lost 4 bases and J lost 0 bases. Germline V gene data show CDR1 as SGHNT and CDR2 as YYREEE (reference sequence). This CDR3 contains 15 residues. The chain's CDR3 is CASSRGTDTNYGYTF. DNA of the CDR3: TGTGCCAGCAGCAGAGGGACAGATACTAACTATGGCTACACCTTC.

The V call is TRBV5-1, the J call TRBJ1-2; 7 bases line up with TRBD1. This CDR3 is 14 amino acids long. In germline, CDR1 is SGHRS, CDR2 YFSETQ. Trimming cost V 2 bases and J 7 bases; bases outside gene matches: 8. The CDR3 coding sequence is TGCGCCAGCAGCTTCGACAAGGGGGCTTTTGGCTACACCTTC. Protein sequence: CASSFDKGAFGYTF.

The genes are TRBV5-1 and TRBJ2-5; perhaps TRBD2 as D (5 bases). The germline V gene encodes CDR1 SGHRS and CDR2 YFSETQ. V was pared by 5 bases and J by 4 bases, with 9 bases between. This CDR3 region has 12 residues. CDR3 sequence (DNA): TGCGCCAGCAGGCAAGAGGGAGAGACCCAGTACTTC. Encoded protein: CASRQEGETQYF.

This clone occurred once. The V and J genes are TRBV4-3 and TRBJ2-3; 12 bases map to TRBD2. The CDR3 loop spans 16 amino acids. V lost 2 bases and J lost 4; bases outside the gene matches: 4. The germline V gene has CDR1 LGHNA and CDR2 YSLEER. In DNA, the CDR3 is TGCGCCAGCAGCCAAACCGGGACTAGCGGGTCAGATACGCAGTATTTT. Translating it yields CASSQTGTSGSDTQYF.

This clone came up a few times. The V and J genes are TRBV4-1 and TRBJ2-2, with 12 bases matching TRBD2. The CDR3 is made up of 20 amino acids. The trim removed 5 bases at V and 6 bases at J, leaving 19 bases unmatched. Germline V gene lookup returns CDR1 MGHRA and CDR2 YSYEKL. The CDR3 DNA reads TGCGCCAGCAGCTTCACCGGATACAAAAGGACTAGCGGGGTCTCCGGGGAGCTGTTTTTT. As protein: CASSFTGYKRTSGVSGELFF.

The chain is built from TRBV18 and TRBJ1-3; D ambiguous. The V and J ends lost 6 bases and 2 bases respectively, with 17 bases between them. The germline gives CDR1 KGHSH, CDR2 LQKENI. This CDR3 is built from 16 residues. The CDR3 DNA reads as TGTGCCAGCTCTCCCTCCGGGTTGCGAACTGGAAACACCATATATTTT. Residues: CASSPSGLRTGNTIYF.

This CDR3 reads CASSAGLQTNEKLFF. Written as DNA, the CDR3 is TGTGCCAGCTCAGCAGGGTTACAAACCAATGAAAAACTGTTTTTT. The chain combines TRBV18 with TRBJ1-4; a possible D gene is TRBD1 (5 bases). The CDR3 has 15 residues. V lost 5 bases to trimming and J lost 5 bases, with 15 bases between them. Germline V gives CDR1 KGHSH, CDR2 LQKENI.

V is TRBV19 and J is TRBJ1-2; D is ambiguous. Germline values: CDR1 LNHDA, CDR2 SQIVND (reference sequence). V lost 4 bases to trimming and J lost 8 bases, with 14 bases between them. The CDR3 length is 13 residues. In DNA, the CDR3 is TGTGCCAGTAGTACATTACAGAATGACGGCTACACCTTC. Translation: CASSTLQNDGYTF.

The J gene is TRBJ2-1, the V gene TRBV4-1; 8 nucleotides match TRBD1. The J segment lost 5 bases and the V segment lost 6 bases, leaving 3 bases of the junction unmatched. The CDR3 runs to 13 residues. Germline V gives CDR1 MGHRA, CDR2 YSYEKL. The CDR3 DNA is TGCGCCAGCAGAAAACAGGGGGACAATGAGCAGTTCTTC. Translation: CASRKQGDNEQFF.

Only a few counts were recorded for this clone. The chain has TRBV6-5 and TRBJ1-2, with a weak D call TRBD1 (6 bases). Trimming stripped 6 bases from V and 5 bases from J, with 13 bases between. CDR1 is MNHEY and CDR2 is SVGAGI in the germline V gene. CDR3 size: 13 residues. CDR3 residues: CASRQGLGYGYTF. The CDR3 DNA sequence: TGTGCCAGCAGACAGGGCCTCGGGTATGGCTACACCTTC.

There are a few counts of this clone. The chain uses TRBV4-2 and TRBJ2-7, with D possibly TRBD1 on 6 matching bases. Germline V gene sequence: CDR1 LGHNA, CDR2 YNFKEQ. The CDR3 covers 16 residues. V lost 1 base and J lost 0, with 13 bases in between. CDR3 region: CASSQAVGASSYEQYF. As DNA, the CDR3 is TGTGCCAGCAGCCAAGCGGTGGGGGCAAGCTCCTACGAGCAGTACTTC.

The chain is built from TRBV7-2 and TRBJ2-7, with D perhaps TRBD1 (5 bases). This CDR3 is 15 amino acids long. Trimming took 5 bases from V and 2 from J, leaving 16 bases between them. CDR1 SGHTA and CDR2 FQGNSA come from the germline V gene. The CDR3 spells CASSRLGVAPYEQYF. The CDR3 nucleotides read TGTGCCAGCAGCCGCCTAGGGGTCGCACCCTACGAGCAGTACTTC.

This clone was seen once. The chain recombines TRBV7-2 with TRBJ2-1; TRBD1 matches at 7 bases. After removal of 5 bases from V and 3 bases from J, the junction contained 7 bases not matched to a gene. CDR3 size: 15 residues. Germline values: CDR1 SGHTA, CDR2 FQGNSA. CDR3 sequence: CASSLQGFSYNEQFF. As DNA, the CDR3 is TGTGCCAGCAGCCTACAGGGGTTTAGCTACAATGAGCAGTTCTTC.

The chain recombines TRBV7-8 with TRBJ2-3; 10 nucleotides match TRBD2. The germline gives CDR1 SGHVS, CDR2 FQNEAQ. This CDR3 contains 18 residues. The V and J ends lost 2 bases and 2 bases, in that order; junction bases with no gene match: 10. The CDR3 loop reads CASSLRPSGGANTDTQYF. In DNA, the CDR3 is TGTGCCAGCAGCTTAAGGCCTAGCGGGGGTGCGAACACAGATACGCAGTATTTT.

This chain connects TRBV7-6 to TRBJ2-7; tentative D call: TRBD2 (6 bases). The V gene lost 5 bases and the J gene lost 3 bases, with 17 bases spanning the gap. The germline CDR1 and CDR2 sequences are SGHVS and FNYEAQ. The CDR3 contains 15 residues. The CDR3 loop reads CASSLGGGDVYEQYF. The CDR3 coding sequence is TGTGCCAGCAGCCTGGGTGGCGGGGACGTCTACGAGCAGTACTTC.

The chain joins TRBV5-1 to TRBJ1-1, with D possibly matching TRBD1 (5 bases). The length of the CDR3 is 14 residues. Trimming pared 3 bases from V and 2 bases from J, leaving 11 bases between. The germline CDR1 and CDR2 sequences are SGHRS and YFSETQ. The CDR3 coding sequence is TGCGCCAGCAGCTACCAGACAGCCAACACTGAAGCTTTCTTT. Protein: CASSYQTANTEAFF.

In regard to this clone: Other DNA sequences in the sample encode the same CDR3. J is TRBJ1-6 and V is TRBV6-5; 7 bases align to TRBD1. Germline assignment: CDR1 MNHEY and CDR2 SVGAGI. The J segment lost 6 bases and the V segment lost 2 bases, leaving 7 bases of the junction unmatched. The CDR3 extends over 16 amino acids. This CDR3 is CASSYGIQGINSPLHF. The CDR3 DNA reads as TGTGCCAGCAGTTACGGAATACAGGGGATTAATTCACCCCTCCACTTT.

The V gene is TRBV10-3, the J gene TRBJ2-7; D uncertain. Trimming cost V 0 bases and J 5 bases, with 14 bases left between them. From germline, CDR1 is ENHRY and CDR2 SYGVKD. The CDR3 has 15 residues. The CDR3 DNA sequence: TGTGCCATCAGTGAGTCTGGCAGGTCCCCCGACGAGCAGTACTTC. Its translation: CAISESGRSPDEQYF.

The chain links TRBV9 to TRBJ2-1; no clear D gene. The germline gives CDR1 SGDLS, CDR2 YYNGEE. This CDR3 contains 11 residues. The V end lost 3 bases, the J end lost 5 bases, and 3 bases lay between the germline ends. The CDR3 DNA reads TGTGCCAGCAGCGCCAACAATGAGCAGTTCTTC. Its translation is CASSANNEQFF.

The chain joins TRBV27 to TRBJ2-3, with 12 positions matching TRBD2. From germline, CDR1 is MNHEY and CDR2 SMNVEV (reference sequence). V was pared by 5 bases and J by 8 bases, with 11 bases of the junction left unmatched. CDR3 length: 16 residues. The CDR3 DNA is TGTGCCAGCAGTCCCTCCCCTAGCGGGGGGGCGGGTACGCAGTATTTT. Protein product: CASSPSPSGGAGTQYF.

The genes are TRBV30 and TRBJ2-7; 8 bases agree with TRBD1. Germline lookup yields CDR1 GTSNPN and CDR2 SVGIG (reference sequence). The CDR3 consists of 16 residues. J was trimmed by 3 bases and V by 0 bases; bases with no gene match: 10. CDR3 sequence (DNA): TGTGCCTGGAGTGTATTCGGCGGACAGGGCTACTACGAGCAGTACTTC. Amino acids: CAWSVFGGQGYYEQYF.

The chain is built from TRBV25-1 and TRBJ2-5; the match to TRBD1 covers 10 bases. CDR1 and CDR2 (germline): MGHDK, SYGVNS. V gave up 6 bases and J gave up 5 bases; unmatched junction bases: 6. This CDR3 is built from 14 residues. The CDR3 nucleotides are TGTGCCAGCAGCGGGACAGGGGCCGGGGAGACCCAGTACTTC. Translating it yields CASSGTGAGETQYF.

The V gene is TRBV27, the J gene TRBJ1-2; D is unclear. Trimming removed 0 bases from V and 4 bases from J, with 15 bases in between. Germline V gene lookup returns CDR1 MNHEY and CDR2 SMNVEV (reference sequence). The CDR3 spans 16 residues. Here the CDR3 reads CASSLSGARAIYGYTF. In nucleotides, the CDR3 is TGTGCCAGCAGTTTATCGGGAGCACGAGCAATCTATGGCTACACCTTC.

J is TRBJ2-7 and V is TRBV29-1, with 9 positions matching TRBD2. The CDR3 totals 14 residues. Looked up from germline, CDR1 is SQVTM and CDR2 is ANQGSEA. V shed 1 base and J 2 bases; nucleotides not matched to a gene: 3. In DNA, the CDR3 is TGCAGCGTTGAAGCCGGCGGGGGGGCCTACGAGCAGTACTTC. Translation: CSVEAGGGAYEQYF.

The rearrangement links TRBV7-9 to TRBJ1-2, with TRBD1 matching over 9 bases. The V gene end was trimmed by 5 bases and the J gene end by 5 bases; junction bases not matched to a gene: 12. CDR1 and CDR2 (germline): SEHNR, FQNEAQ (reference sequence). The CDR3 has 16 amino acids. Here the CDR3 reads CASSQWRQGVEYGYTF. CDR3 bases: TGTGCCAGCAGCCAATGGAGACAGGGGGTTGAGTATGGCTACACCTTC.